The 29 T cell receptor beta chains below were found in one sample sequenced in a study of cytomegalovirus exposure and HLA in healthy donors. The PCR was carried out with 60 Vbeta primers and 13 Jbeta primers. Assay used: immunoSEQ multiplex PCR; TCRdb lists only in-frame clones, some missing. The table shows approximately 110,000 clones, with 65% to 75% occurring only once. What was sequenced was PBMCs. The receptors were sampled from a man in his forties in good health and CMV-seropositive.

V is TRBV29-1 and J is TRBJ2-1, with 9 bases matching TRBD1. Germline values: CDR1 SQVTM, CDR2 ANQGSEA. This CDR3 contains 13 residues. Trimming took 4 bases from V and 5 from J; bases not matched to a gene: 3. CDR3 sequence: CSVVRQGDNEQFF. The CDR3, as DNA: TGCAGCGTTGTTAGACAGGGGGACAATGAGCAGTTCTTC.

Turning to this clone: Other DNA sequences in the sample encode the same CDR3. V and J are TRBV4-1 and TRBJ2-3; D ambiguous. V gave up 6 bases and J gave up 2 bases, with 9 bases separating them. The CDR3 sequence is 13 residues long. The germline V gene has CDR1 MGHRA and CDR2 YSYEKL. DNA of the CDR3: TGCGCCAGCAGTCCAACTTCCACAGATACGCAGTATTTT. This translates into CASSPTSTDTQYF.

This chain links TRBV6-6 with TRBJ1-2; D unclear. Trimming shortened V by 6 bases and J by 4 bases, and 9 bases separated the two germline ends. The length of the CDR3 is 12 residues. Germline V gene sequence: CDR1 MNHNY, CDR2 SVGAGI (reference sequence). The CDR3 reads CASSFLRYGYTF. As DNA, the CDR3 is TGTGCCAGCAGCTTCCTACGCTATGGCTACACCTTC.

The CDR3 coding sequence is TGTGCCAGTAGCTACGGGAGGGGAGGCACTGAAGCTTTCTTT. It is translated as CASSYGRGGTEAFF. The chain uses TRBV19 and TRBJ1-1; D may be TRBD1 (5 bases). Germline CDR1 LNHDA, CDR2 SQIVND (reference sequence). CDR3 length: 14 amino acids. Trimming pared 6 bases from V and 4 bases from J, leaving 15 bases between.

Here the CDR3 DNA reads TGTGCCAGCTCGCCCGACAGGTCCAATCAGCCCCAGCATTTT. Encoded protein: CASSPDRSNQPQHF. The V and J genes are TRBV18 and TRBJ1-5, with a weak D call TRBD1 (6 bases). The CDR3 runs 14 residues. Germline CDR1 and CDR2: KGHSH and LQKENI. V was shortened by 6 bases and J by 3 bases, with 12 bases between the two germline ends.

The chain uses TRBV18 and TRBJ1-4; a possible D gene is TRBD1 (5 bases). This CDR3 is 13 amino acids long. Per the germline V gene, CDR1 is KGHSH and CDR2 is LQKENI. With 5 bases removed from V and 7 bases from J, the gap between germline ends came to 11 bases. The chain's CDR3 is CASSVGRGEKLFF. The CDR3 DNA follows: TGTGCCAGCTCAGTCGGGAGGGGTGAAAAACTGTTTTTT. The full variable domain, completed using reference TRBV18 and TRBJ1-4, is NAGVMQNPRHLVRRRGQEARLRCSPMKGHSHVYWYRQLPEEGLKFMVYLQKENIIDESGMPKERFSAEFPKEGPSILRIQQVVRGDSAAYFCASSVGRGEKLFFGSGTQLSVL.

The chain joins TRBV27 to TRBJ2-7; 13 nucleotides align to TRBD2. Trimming at V came to 5 bases and at J to 3 bases, leaving 7 bases not matched to a gene. CDR1 and CDR2 from the germline V gene are MNHEY and SMNVEV (reference sequence). The CDR3 consists of 16 residues. The CDR3 region is CASSLGTSGMGYEQYF. As DNA, the CDR3 is TGTGCCAGCAGTCTAGGGACTAGCGGGATGGGCTACGAGCAGTACTTC.

Only a few counts were recorded for this clone. The chain combines TRBV28 with TRBJ1-2, with D possibly TRBD1 on 6 matching bases. Trimming shortened V by 6 bases and J by 3 bases, and 20 bases separated the two germline ends. The CDR3 spans 16 residues. Germline V CDR1 and CDR2: MDHEN, SYDVKM. The CDR3 DNA sequence: TGTGCCAGCAGACAGGGTACGGGGGGCGTGTACTATGGCTACACCTTC. Residues: CASRQGTGGVYYGYTF.

This chain joins TRBV9 and TRBJ1-5; TRBD1 agrees at 9 bases. V lost 3 bases and J lost 0; bases outside the gene matches: 4. The CDR3 runs 16 residues. The germline CDR1 and CDR2 sequences are SGDLS and YYNGEE. The DNA for the CDR3 is TGTGCCAGCAGCGGCCCGGGACAGGGTAGCAATCAGCCCCAGCATTTT. It codes for CASSGPGQGSNQPQHF.

Only one count was recorded for this clone. The CDR3 coding sequence is TGCGCCAGCAGCCACGCACTAGCGGGAGAATACAATGAGCAGTTCTTC. It specifies CASSHALAGEYNEQFF. This chain uses TRBV4-3 with TRBJ2-1; 11 bases are shared with TRBD2. V lost 3 bases to trimming and J lost 4 bases; unmatched junction nucleotides: 5. The germline gives CDR1 LGHNA, CDR2 YSLEER. The CDR3 is 16 residues long.

The chain recombines TRBV9 with TRBJ2-7; 8 bases are a match to TRBD1. The germline V gene has CDR1 SGDLS and CDR2 YYNGEE. This CDR3 contains 14 residues. Germline trimming cut 3 bases from V and 0 bases from J; bases unmatched to any gene: 2. The CDR3 sequence: CASSGTGSSYEQYF. CDR3 DNA sequence: TGTGCCAGCAGCGGGACAGGGAGCTCCTACGAGCAGTACTTC.

The chain couples TRBV30 to TRBJ2-3; TRBD1 matches at 12 bases. Trimming cost V 5 bases and J 3 bases; bases outside gene matches: 18. The CDR3 totals 19 residues. Germline V CDR1 and CDR2: GTSNPN, SVGIG (reference sequence). The CDR3 sequence: CAWRLGRDRGRGRTDTQYF. The CDR3 DNA reads as TGTGCCTGGCGCTTAGGCCGGGACAGGGGGCGAGGAAGGACAGATACGCAGTATTTT.

The chain is built from TRBV6-1 and TRBJ2-3, with 8 bases aligning to TRBD2. Germline V gene lookup returns CDR1 MNHNS and CDR2 SASEGT. The length of the CDR3 is 16 residues. After removal of 3 bases from V and 3 bases from J, the junction contained 8 bases not matched to a gene. CDR3: CASSERAGVSTDTQYF. In nucleotides, the CDR3 is TGTGCCAGCAGTGAGAGAGCGGGAGTGTCGACAGATACGCAGTATTTT.

The CDR3 DNA sequence: TGCGCCAGCAGCTTGAATCTAGTGGGAGGGTACGAGCAGTACTTC. It yields the protein CASSLNLVGGYEQYF. V is TRBV5-1 and J is TRBJ2-7; 7 bases map to TRBD2. CDR3 length: 15 amino acids. With 1 base clipped from V and 4 bases from J, the junction kept 8 bases outside the gene matches. CDR1 SGHRS and CDR2 YFSETQ come from the germline V gene.

In its sample, this clone was seen a few times. This chain joins TRBV4-3 and TRBJ1-4, with 8 nucleotides matching TRBD1. Losses at the gene ends were 3 bases for V and 0 bases for J; bases not matched to a gene: 6. Per germline, CDR1 LGHNA and CDR2 YSLEER. There are 17 residues in the CDR3. This chain's CDR3 is CASSQGTGPATNEKLFF. CDR3 nucleotides: TGCGCCAGCAGCCAGGGGACAGGACCTGCAACTAATGAAAAACTGTTTTTT.

This clone showed up just a few times. The CDR3 DNA reads TGTGCCAGCACAGGTGATCCTAGCGGGAGCGACGAGCAGTACTTC. This translates into CASTGDPSGSDEQYF. The V and J genes are TRBV19 and TRBJ2-7, with 10 bases identical to TRBD2. Germline V CDR1 and CDR2: LNHDA, SQIVND (reference sequence). The CDR3 length is 15 residues. V lost 9 bases and J lost 5; bases outside the gene matches: 13.

The chain uses TRBV2 and TRBJ2-1, with 7 bases aligning to TRBD2. This CDR3 is built from 11 residues. J was trimmed by 15 bases and V by 8 bases; bases with no gene match: 10. Germline lookup yields CDR1 SNHLY and CDR2 FYNNEI. The CDR3 coding sequence is TGTGCCAGCCGGGAGGATTGGCGGTCGTTCTTC. Translation gives CASREDWRSFF.

The genes are TRBV5-1 and TRBJ1-2; D ambiguous. V lost 0 bases and J 7 bases, leaving 10 bases between the germline ends. Germline V gives CDR1 SGHRS, CDR2 YFSETQ. This CDR3 is 13 amino acids long. The CDR3 protein is CASSLEARSGYTF. The CDR3 nucleotides read TGCGCCAGCAGCTTGGAAGCAAGGAGTGGCTACACCTTC.

There are a few counts of this clone. Additional DNA sequences in this sample encode the identical CDR3. This sequence joins TRBV28 and TRBJ1-1, with D unclear. Germline CDR1 and CDR2: MDHEN and SYDVKM. Trimming pared 2 bases from V and 5 bases from J, leaving 6 bases between. This CDR3 is built from 12 residues. The CDR3 DNA is TGTGCCAGCAGTTTAAGAGGGACTGAAGCTTTCTTT. It encodes CASSLRGTEAFF.

The gene calls are TRBV6-5 and TRBJ2-5; D is perhaps TRBD1 (5 bases). The CDR3 has 13 residues. V lost 5 bases and J 0 bases, leaving 7 bases between the germline ends. Germline CDR1 and CDR2: MNHEY and SVGAGI. The CDR3 region is CASSGANQETQYF. The CDR3 DNA reads as TGTGCCAGCAGTGGGGCAAACCAAGAGACCCAGTACTTC.

This chain links TRBV7-2 with TRBJ2-3; 10 bases map to TRBD2. This CDR3 comprises 14 residues. Germline-derived CDR1 and CDR2 are SGHTA and FQGNSA. Trimming at V came to 7 bases and at J to 3 bases, leaving 4 bases not matched to a gene. CDR3 sequence reads: CASTLAGETDTQYF. The CDR3, as DNA: TGTGCCAGCACCCTAGCGGGAGAAACAGATACGCAGTATTTT.

The chain couples TRBV30 to TRBJ1-2, with TRBD1 identical over 8 bases. Trimming removed 8 bases from V and 2 bases from J; junction bases left unmatched: 10. CDR3 length: 14 amino acids. The germline gives CDR1 GTSNPN, CDR2 SVGIG (reference sequence). The CDR3 nucleotides are TGTGCCCTTCCCGGGACAGGAGCCAACTATGGCTACACCTTC. This gives the protein CALPGTGANYGYTF.

The CDR3, as DNA: TGTGCCAGCAGTGGTGCCCCCGATGGGCGGGGATACACCGGGGAGCTGTTTTTT. Protein product: CASSGAPDGRGYTGELFF. V gene TRBV6-1 combines with J gene TRBJ2-2; possibly TRBD2 for D (6 bases). Trimming removed 4 bases from V and 3 bases from J, with 21 bases in between. The CDR3 runs to 18 residues. Germline V gene sequence: CDR1 MNHNS, CDR2 SASEGT.

This sequence joins TRBV2 and TRBJ2-7; TRBD1 might be the D (5 bases). Per germline, CDR1 SNHLY and CDR2 FYNNEI. The CDR3 has 14 residues. Trimming stripped 1 base from V and 5 bases from J, with 12 bases between. The CDR3 DNA follows: TGTGCCAGCAGTGAAGGCAGGGTCTTCAACGAGCAGTACGTC. Protein sequence: CASSEGRVFNEQYV.

The chain couples TRBV19 to TRBJ2-6, with D uncertain. The CDR3 length is 14 residues. Germline CDR1 is LNHDA and CDR2 is SQIVND (reference sequence). Trimming took off 5 bases at V and 4 bases at J, with 9 bases between the two ends. The CDR3 nucleotides read TGTGCCAGTAGTTTGCGGATGGGGGCCAACGTCCTGACTTTC. Its protein product is CASSLRMGANVLTF.

The chain employs TRBV11-2 and TRBJ1-1; D is undetermined. This CDR3 has 14 amino acids. Trimming left V 2 bases short and J 1 base short, with 8 bases between. Germline lookup yields CDR1 SGHAT and CDR2 FQNNGV. This CDR3 reads CASSLSPENTEAFF. The CDR3 DNA reads TGTGCCAGCAGCTTATCGCCAGAGAACACTGAAGCTTTCTTT.

V and J are TRBV6-5 and TRBJ2-7; D remains ambiguous. The CDR3 runs to 14 residues. Looked up from germline, CDR1 is MNHEY and CDR2 is SVGAGI. Trimming shortened V by 4 bases and J by 7 bases, and 17 bases separated the two germline ends. The CDR3 region has the DNA TGTGCCAGCAGTTCGGATCCGAGCGCCCGGGAGCAGTACGTC. It is translated as CASSSDPSAREQYV.

This chain joins TRBV10-1 and TRBJ2-5; 10 nucleotides match TRBD1. The CDR3 is made up of 15 amino acids. J lost 5 bases, V lost 2 bases, and 5 bases had no gene match. From germline, CDR1 is WNHNN and CDR2 SYGVQD (reference sequence). CDR3 nucleotides: TGCGCCAGCAGTGAGGCGGACAGGGGGTATGAGACCCAGTACTTC. Translation: CASSEADRGYETQYF.

This clone occurred a few times. The chain couples TRBV5-1 to TRBJ2-7, with 12 bases matching TRBD2. V was pared by 0 bases and J by 3 bases, with 19 bases of the junction left unmatched. This CDR3 contains 21 residues. Germline-derived CDR1 and CDR2 are SGHRS and YFSETQ. CDR3 sequence: CASSLAITSGRTSTPNYEQYV. CDR3 in DNA: TGCGCCAGCAGCTTGGCTATCACTAGCGGGAGGACATCCACCCCGAACTACGAGCAGTACGTC.